This paragraph reports one TCR beta chain. This clonotype occurred many times. Its antigen has not been determined. Base-call qualities are not available, and no considerably larger clone is one nucleotide away. CDR3 length: 15 amino acids, cysteine to phenylalanine. Only the CDR3 region is kept as DNA, spanning 45 bases read in frame from base 1. In the germline V gene, CDR1 corresponds to SGHRS and CDR2 to YFSETQ. The V end loses 0 bases and the J end loses 3 bases, and a stretch of 9 bases separates them. The method was 5' RACE. The sequencer listed for this sample is NextSeq 500. To allow correction of PCR and sequencing errors, the TCR library protocol tagged every TCR cDNA molecule with a unique molecular identifier. The study's own analysis went as follows. TCR identification, UMI-based error correction and CDR3 extraction were performed with Decombinator tools. TCRs above a frequency of 2 per 1,000, corresponding to the top 1% of the tumor frequency distribution, were defined as expanded. Rényi diversity was computed with the R vegan package after subsampling each repertoire 100 times to 5,000 TCRs. CDR3 similarity networks were constructed using string-kernel similarity of amino acid triplets, with links drawn between CDR3s whose pairwise similarity was above 0.82. Through fastp at Q25 and MiXCR, TCRdb rebuilt clones from the public reads, retaining in-frame beta chains. Each entry merges the rows of one CDR3 protein and shows their most common DNA and genes. The V and J calls follow TCRdb's processing rather than the paper's. For this sample the table gives 11,000 to 15,000 distinct CDR3 sequences, of which approximately 11% were detected only once. The top ten hold around 34% of the sample.

This sample is drawn from a study of spatial heterogeneity in lung cancer (dated by TCRdb to between 2018 and 2020). Background on the whole study: More beta-chain than alpha-chain transcripts were consistently detected, likely reflecting higher beta-chain transcript abundance. In the raw uncorrected reads, each unique combination of TCR and UMI appeared more than ten times on average. At surgery, hundreds of tumor regions, 64 matched nontumor lung samples and 56 PBMC samples were TCR-sequenced for both alpha and beta chains. In non-small cell lung cancer, the study made a quantitative comparison of TCR alpha and beta repertoires among multiple tumor regions, matched nontumor lung and blood. Nonsynonymous mutation counts, determined by whole-exome sequencing of tumor tissue, were related to features of the TCR repertoire.

Findings and caveats that apply to the study as a whole: Ubiquitous expanded tumor TCRs were found in blood more often at tumor resection than at routine follow-up. Additional single-cell paired TCR alpha and beta sequencing was considered necessary to confirm, at a functional level, the hypothesis that regional TCRs recognize regional mutations.

Sample time point, as interpreted from the label and publication: sample taken at primary tumor resection. TCR sequencing used whole RNA extracted from tumor and nontumor lung tissue, or from cryopreserved PBMC samples, without cell sorting. Samples were obtained from approximately 76 patients with early-stage, untreated non-small cell lung cancer from the lung TRACERx cohort. Only patients for whom sufficient RNA was available from at least two tumor regions were selected for TCR sequencing. This chain is built from TRBV5-1 and TRBJ2-2; the D gene is perhaps TRBD1 or TRBD2, as each covers 5 bases. This receptor was taken from a female donor with early-stage non-small cell lung cancer. Specimen: PBMCs, collected at surgery. The CDR3 protein: CASSLGQGDTGELFF. In nucleotide form, the sequence is TGCGCCAGCAGCTTGGGGCAGGGAGACACCGGGGAGCTGTTTTTT. This CDR3, with the reference TRBV5-1 and TRBJ2-2 proteins standing in past its ends, gives the full variable domain KAGVTQTPRYLIKTRGQQVTLSCSPISGHRSVSWYQQTPGQGLQFLFEYFSETQRNKGNFPGRFSGRQFSNSRSEMNVSTLELGDSALYLCASSLGQGDTGELFFGEGSRLTVL.